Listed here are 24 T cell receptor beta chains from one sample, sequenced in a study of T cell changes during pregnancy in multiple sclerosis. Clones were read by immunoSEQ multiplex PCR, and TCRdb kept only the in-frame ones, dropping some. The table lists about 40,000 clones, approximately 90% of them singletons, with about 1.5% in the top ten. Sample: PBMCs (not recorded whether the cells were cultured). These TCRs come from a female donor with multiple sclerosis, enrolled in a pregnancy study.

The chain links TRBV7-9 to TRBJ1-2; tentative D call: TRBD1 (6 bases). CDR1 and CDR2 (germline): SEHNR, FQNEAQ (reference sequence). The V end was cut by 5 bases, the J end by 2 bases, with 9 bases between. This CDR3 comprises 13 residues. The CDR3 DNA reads TGTGCCAGCAGCCCGCAGGGGAACTATGGCTACACCTTC. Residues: CASSPQGNYGYTF.

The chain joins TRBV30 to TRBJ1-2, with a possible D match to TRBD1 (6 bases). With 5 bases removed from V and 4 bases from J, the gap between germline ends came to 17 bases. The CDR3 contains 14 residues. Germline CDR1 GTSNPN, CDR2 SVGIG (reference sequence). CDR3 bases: TGTGCCTGGGCTGTTGGGGGGCGCAGCTATGGCTACACCTTC. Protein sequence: CAWAVGGRSYGYTF. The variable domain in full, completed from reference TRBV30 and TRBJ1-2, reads SQTIHQWPATLVQPVGSPLSLECTVEGTSNPNLYWYRQAAGRGLQLLFYSVGIGQISSEVPQNLSASRPQDRQFILSSKKLLLSDSGFYLCAWAVGGRSYGYTFGSGTRLTVV.

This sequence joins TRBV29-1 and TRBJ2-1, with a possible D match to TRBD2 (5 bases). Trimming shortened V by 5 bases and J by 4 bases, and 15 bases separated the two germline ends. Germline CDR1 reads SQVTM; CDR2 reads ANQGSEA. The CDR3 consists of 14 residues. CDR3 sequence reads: CSVITPRGYNEQFF. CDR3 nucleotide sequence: TGCAGCGTTATAACCCCTCGGGGTTACAATGAGCAGTTCTTC.

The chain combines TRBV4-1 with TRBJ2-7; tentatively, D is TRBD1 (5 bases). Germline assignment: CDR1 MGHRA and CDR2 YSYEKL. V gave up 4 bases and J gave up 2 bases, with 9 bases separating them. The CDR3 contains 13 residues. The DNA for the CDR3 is TGCGCCAGCAGCCGGGGCCCCACCTACGAGCAGTACTTC. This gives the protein CASSRGPTYEQYF.

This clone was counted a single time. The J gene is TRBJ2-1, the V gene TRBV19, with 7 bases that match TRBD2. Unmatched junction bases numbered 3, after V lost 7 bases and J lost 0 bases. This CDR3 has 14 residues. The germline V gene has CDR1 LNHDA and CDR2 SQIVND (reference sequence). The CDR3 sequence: CASKREISYNEQFF. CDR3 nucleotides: TGTGCCAGTAAGCGGGAAATCTCCTACAATGAGCAGTTCTTC. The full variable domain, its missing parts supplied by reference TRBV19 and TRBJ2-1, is DGGITQSPKYLFRKEGQNVTLSCEQNLNHDAMYWYRQDPGQGLRLIYYSQIVNDFQKGDIAEGYSVSREKKESFPLTVTSAQKNPTAFYLCASKREISYNEQFFGPGTRLTVL.

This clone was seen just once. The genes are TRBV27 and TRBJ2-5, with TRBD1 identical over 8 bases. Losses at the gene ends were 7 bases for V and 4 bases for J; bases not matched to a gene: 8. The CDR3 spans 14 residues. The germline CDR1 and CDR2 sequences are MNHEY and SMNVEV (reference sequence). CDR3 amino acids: CASTTTGGRETQYF. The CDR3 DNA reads TGTGCCAGCACCACAACAGGGGGAAGAGAGACCCAGTACTTC.

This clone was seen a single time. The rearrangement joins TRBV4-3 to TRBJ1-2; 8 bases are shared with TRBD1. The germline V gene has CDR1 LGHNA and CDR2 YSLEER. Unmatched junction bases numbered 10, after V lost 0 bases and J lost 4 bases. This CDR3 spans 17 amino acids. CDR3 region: CASSQDSAAGGIYGYTF. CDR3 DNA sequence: TGCGCCAGCAGCCAAGATAGTGCGGCAGGGGGCATCTATGGCTACACCTTC.

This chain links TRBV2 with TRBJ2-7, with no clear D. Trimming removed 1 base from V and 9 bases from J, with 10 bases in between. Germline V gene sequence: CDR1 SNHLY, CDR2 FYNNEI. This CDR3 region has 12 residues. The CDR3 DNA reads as TGTGCCAGCAGTGAAGGGACCTCCGGGCAGTACTTC. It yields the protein CASSEGTSGQYF.

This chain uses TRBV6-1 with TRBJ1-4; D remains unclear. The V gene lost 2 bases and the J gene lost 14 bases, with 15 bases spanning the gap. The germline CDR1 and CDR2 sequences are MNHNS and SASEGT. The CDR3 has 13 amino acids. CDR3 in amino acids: CASSETYGFFLFF. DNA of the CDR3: TGTGCCAGCAGTGAAACTTACGGATTTTTTCTGTTTTTT.

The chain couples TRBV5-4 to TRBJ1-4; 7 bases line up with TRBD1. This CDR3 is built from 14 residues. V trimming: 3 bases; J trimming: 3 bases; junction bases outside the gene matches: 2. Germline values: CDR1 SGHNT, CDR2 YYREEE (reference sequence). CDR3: CASSSGQSNEKLFF. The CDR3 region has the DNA TGTGCCAGCAGCTCGGGACAGTCTAATGAAAAACTGTTTTTT.

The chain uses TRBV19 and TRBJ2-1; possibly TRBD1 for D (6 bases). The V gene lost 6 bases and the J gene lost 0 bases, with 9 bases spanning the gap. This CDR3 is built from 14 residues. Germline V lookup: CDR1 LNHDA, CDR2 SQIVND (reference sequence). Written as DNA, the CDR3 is TGTGCCAGTAGGACAGGCAGCTCCTACAATGAGCAGTTCTTC. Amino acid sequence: CASRTGSSYNEQFF.

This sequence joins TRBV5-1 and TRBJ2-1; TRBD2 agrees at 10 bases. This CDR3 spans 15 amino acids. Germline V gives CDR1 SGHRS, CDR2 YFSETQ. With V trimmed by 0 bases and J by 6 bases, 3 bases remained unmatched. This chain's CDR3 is CASSLGLAGVNEQFF. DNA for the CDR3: TGCGCCAGCAGCTTGGGGCTAGCGGGAGTCAATGAGCAGTTCTTC.

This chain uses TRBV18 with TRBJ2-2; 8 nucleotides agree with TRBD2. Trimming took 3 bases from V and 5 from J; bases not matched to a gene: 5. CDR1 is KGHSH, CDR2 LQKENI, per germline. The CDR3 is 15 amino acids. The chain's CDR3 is CASSPSGKVTGELFF. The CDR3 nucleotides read TGTGCCAGCTCACCTAGCGGGAAAGTGACCGGGGAGCTGTTTTTT.

The chain's CDR3 is CAWSGGEAFF. In nucleotides, the CDR3 is TGTGCCTGGAGCGGTGGCGAAGCTTTCTTT. This sequence joins TRBV30 and TRBJ1-1, with D unresolved. There are 10 residues in the CDR3. Looked up from germline, CDR1 is GTSNPN and CDR2 is SVGIG (reference sequence). The V end lost 3 bases, the J end lost 8 bases, and 7 bases lay between the germline ends.

The CDR3 protein is CASSLQGPHTEAFF. As DNA, the CDR3 is TGCGCCAGCAGCTTACAGGGGCCCCACACTGAAGCTTTCTTT. The chain links TRBV5-1 to TRBJ1-1; 7 nucleotides agree with TRBD1. Per the germline V gene, CDR1 is SGHRS and CDR2 is YFSETQ. CDR3 length: 14 residues. V shed 2 bases and J 3 bases; nucleotides not matched to a gene: 4.

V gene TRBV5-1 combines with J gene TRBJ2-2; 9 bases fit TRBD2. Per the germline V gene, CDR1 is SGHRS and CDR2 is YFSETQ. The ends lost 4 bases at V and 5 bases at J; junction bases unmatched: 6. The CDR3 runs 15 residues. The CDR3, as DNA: TGCGCCAGCAGCCCGCGACTAGCGGAGACCGGGGAGCTGTTTTTT. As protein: CASSPRLAETGELFF.

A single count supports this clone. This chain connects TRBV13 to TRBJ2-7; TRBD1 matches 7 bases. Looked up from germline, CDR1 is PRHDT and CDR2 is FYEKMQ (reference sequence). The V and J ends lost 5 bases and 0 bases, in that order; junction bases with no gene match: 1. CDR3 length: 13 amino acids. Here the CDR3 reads CASSGDSSYEQYF. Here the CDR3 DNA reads TGTGCCAGCAGCGGGGACAGCTCCTACGAGCAGTACTTC. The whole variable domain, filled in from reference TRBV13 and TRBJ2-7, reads AAGVIQSPRHLIKEKRETATLKCYPIPRHDTVYWYQQGPGQDPQFLISFYEKMQSDKGSIPDRFSAQQFSDYHSELNMSSLELGDSALYFCASSGDSSYEQYFGPGTRLTVT.

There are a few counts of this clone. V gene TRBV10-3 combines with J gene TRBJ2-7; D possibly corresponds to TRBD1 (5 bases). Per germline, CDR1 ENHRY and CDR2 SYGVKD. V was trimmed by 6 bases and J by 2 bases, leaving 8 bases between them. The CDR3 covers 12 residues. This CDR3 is CAIRTETYEQYF. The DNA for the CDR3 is TGTGCCATCAGGACAGAGACCTACGAGCAGTACTTC.

Here the CDR3 reads CASSSRLAGGVGELFF. CDR3 DNA sequence: TGTGCCAGCAGCTCCCGACTAGCGGGAGGGGTCGGGGAGCTGTTTTTT. The chain couples TRBV9 to TRBJ2-2, with 14 nucleotides matching TRBD2. Germline CDR1 SGDLS, CDR2 YYNGEE. CDR3 length equals 16 residues. The trim removed 4 bases at V and 7 bases at J, leaving 6 bases unmatched.

The CDR3 is CASSDSITGFGYTF. The CDR3 nucleotides are TGTGCCAGCAGTGACTCCATTACAGGGTTTGGCTACACCTTC. The rearrangement uses TRBV28 and TRBJ1-2, with a weak D call TRBD1 (6 bases). CDR3 length: 14 residues. Trimming took 5 bases from V and 7 from J, leaving 17 bases between them. Germline loops: CDR1 MDHEN, CDR2 SYDVKM.

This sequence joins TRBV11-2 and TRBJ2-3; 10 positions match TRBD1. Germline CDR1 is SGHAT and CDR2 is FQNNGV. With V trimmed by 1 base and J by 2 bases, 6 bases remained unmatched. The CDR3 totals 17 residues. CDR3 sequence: CASSLVKGTGDTDTQYF. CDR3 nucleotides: TGTGCCAGCAGCTTAGTCAAGGGGACAGGGGACACAGATACGCAGTATTTT. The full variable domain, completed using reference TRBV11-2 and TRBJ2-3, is EAGVAQSPRYKIIEKRQSVAFWCNPISGHATLYWYQQILGQGPKLLIQFQNNGVVDDSQLPKDRFSAERLKGVDSTLKIQPAKLEDSAVYLCASSLVKGTGDTDTQYFGPGTRLTVL.

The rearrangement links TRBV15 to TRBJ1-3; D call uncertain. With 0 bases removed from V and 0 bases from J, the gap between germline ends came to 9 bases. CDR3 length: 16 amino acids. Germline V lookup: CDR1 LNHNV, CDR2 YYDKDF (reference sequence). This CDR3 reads CATSRDRHYSGNTIYF. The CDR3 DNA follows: TGTGCCACCAGCAGAGATCGACACTACTCTGGAAACACCATATATTTT.

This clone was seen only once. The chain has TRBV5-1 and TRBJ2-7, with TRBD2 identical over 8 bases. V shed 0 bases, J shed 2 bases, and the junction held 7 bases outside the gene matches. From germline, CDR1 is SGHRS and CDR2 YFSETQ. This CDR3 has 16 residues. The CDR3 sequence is CASSLAPLAEAYEQYF. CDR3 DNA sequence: TGCGCCAGCAGCTTGGCCCCACTAGCGGAGGCCTACGAGCAGTACTTC.

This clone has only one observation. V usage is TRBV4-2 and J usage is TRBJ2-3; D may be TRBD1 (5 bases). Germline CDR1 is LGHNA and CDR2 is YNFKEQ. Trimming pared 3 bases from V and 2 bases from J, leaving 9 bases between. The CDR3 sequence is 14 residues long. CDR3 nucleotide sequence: TGTGCCAGCAGCCATGCAGGGTCCACAGATACGCAGTATTTT. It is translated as CASSHAGSTDTQYF.